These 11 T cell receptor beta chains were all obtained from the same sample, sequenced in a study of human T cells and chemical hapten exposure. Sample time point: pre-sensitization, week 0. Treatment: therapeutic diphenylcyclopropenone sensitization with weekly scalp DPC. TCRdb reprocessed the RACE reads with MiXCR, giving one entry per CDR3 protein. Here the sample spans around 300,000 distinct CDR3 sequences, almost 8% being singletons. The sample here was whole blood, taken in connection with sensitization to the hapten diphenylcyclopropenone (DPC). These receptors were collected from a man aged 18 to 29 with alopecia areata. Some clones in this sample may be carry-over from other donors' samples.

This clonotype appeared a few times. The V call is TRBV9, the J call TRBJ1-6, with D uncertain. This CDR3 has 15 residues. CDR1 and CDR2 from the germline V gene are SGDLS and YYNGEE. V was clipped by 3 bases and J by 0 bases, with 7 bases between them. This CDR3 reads CASSAGRSYNSPLHF. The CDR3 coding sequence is TGTGCCAGCAGCGCGGGCCGCTCCTATAATTCACCCCTCCACTTT.

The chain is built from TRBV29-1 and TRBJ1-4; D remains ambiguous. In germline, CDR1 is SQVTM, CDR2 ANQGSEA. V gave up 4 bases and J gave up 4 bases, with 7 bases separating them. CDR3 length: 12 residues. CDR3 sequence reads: CSVGVLNEKLFF. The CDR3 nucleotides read TGCAGCGTTGGTGTTCTTAATGAAAAACTGTTTTTT.

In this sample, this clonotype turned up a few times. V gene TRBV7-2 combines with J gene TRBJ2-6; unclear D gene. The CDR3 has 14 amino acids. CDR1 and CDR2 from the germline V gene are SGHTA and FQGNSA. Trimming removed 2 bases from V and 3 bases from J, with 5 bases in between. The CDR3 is CASSLIFGANVLTF. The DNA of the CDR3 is TGTGCCAGCAGCTTAATTTTTGGGGCCAACGTCCTGACTTTC.

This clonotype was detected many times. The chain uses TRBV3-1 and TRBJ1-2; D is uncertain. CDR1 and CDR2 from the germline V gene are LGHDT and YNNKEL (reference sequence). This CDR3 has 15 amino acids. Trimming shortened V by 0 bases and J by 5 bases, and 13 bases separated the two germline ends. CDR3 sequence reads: CASSQDTGGDYGYTF. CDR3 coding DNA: TGTGCCAGCAGCCAAGATACGGGCGGGGATTATGGCTACACCTTC.

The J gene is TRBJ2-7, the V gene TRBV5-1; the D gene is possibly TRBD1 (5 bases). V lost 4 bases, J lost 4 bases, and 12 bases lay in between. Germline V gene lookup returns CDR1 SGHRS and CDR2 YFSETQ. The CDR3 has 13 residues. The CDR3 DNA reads TGCGCCAGCAGCCAAGATACAGGTTACGAGCAGTACGTC. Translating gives CASSQDTGYEQYV.

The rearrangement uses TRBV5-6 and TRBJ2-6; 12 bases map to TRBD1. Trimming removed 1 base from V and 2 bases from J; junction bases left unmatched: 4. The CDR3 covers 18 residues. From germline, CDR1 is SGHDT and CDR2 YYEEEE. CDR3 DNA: TGTGCCAGCAGCTTGTTGGGACAGGGGGCGCCTGGGGCCAACGTCCTGACTTTC. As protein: CASSLLGQGAPGANVLTF.

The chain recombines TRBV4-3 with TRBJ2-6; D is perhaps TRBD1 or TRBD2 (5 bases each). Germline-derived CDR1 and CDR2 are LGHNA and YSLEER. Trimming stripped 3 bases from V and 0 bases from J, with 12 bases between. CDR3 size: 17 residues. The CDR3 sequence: CASSHQGAGSGANVLTF. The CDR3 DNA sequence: TGCGCCAGCAGCCATCAGGGTGCGGGCTCTGGGGCCAACGTCCTGACTTTC.

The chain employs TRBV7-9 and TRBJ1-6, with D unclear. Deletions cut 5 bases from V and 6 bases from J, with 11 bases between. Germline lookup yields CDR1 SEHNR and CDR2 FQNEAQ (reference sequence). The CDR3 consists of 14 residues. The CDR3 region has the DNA TGTGCCAGCAGCACAAGGTGGGGTAATTCACCCCTCCACTTT. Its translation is CASSTRWGNSPLHF.

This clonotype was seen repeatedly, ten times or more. CDR3 DNA: TGTGCCAGCAGCCCCCCACGGCTGGGGACTGAAGCTTTCTTT. Translated, it gives CASSPPRLGTEAFF. The gene calls are TRBV7-9 and TRBJ1-1; D is ambiguous. CDR1 SEHNR and CDR2 FQNEAQ come from the germline V gene (reference sequence). The CDR3 totals 14 residues. Trimming took off 5 bases at V and 5 bases at J, with 15 bases between the two ends.

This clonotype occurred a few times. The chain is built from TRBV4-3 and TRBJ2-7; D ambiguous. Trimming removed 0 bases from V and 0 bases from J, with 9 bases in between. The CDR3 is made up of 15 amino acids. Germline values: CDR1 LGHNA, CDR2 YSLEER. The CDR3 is CASSQEIGDSYEQYF. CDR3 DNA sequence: TGCGCCAGCAGCCAAGAAATTGGAGACTCCTACGAGCAGTACTTC.

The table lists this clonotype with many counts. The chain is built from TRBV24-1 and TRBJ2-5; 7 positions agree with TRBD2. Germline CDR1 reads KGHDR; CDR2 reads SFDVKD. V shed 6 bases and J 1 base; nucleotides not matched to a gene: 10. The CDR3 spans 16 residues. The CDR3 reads CATSSPGLKGQETQYF. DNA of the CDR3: TGTGCCACCAGTTCCCCGGGACTAAAAGGCCAAGAGACCCAGTACTTC.